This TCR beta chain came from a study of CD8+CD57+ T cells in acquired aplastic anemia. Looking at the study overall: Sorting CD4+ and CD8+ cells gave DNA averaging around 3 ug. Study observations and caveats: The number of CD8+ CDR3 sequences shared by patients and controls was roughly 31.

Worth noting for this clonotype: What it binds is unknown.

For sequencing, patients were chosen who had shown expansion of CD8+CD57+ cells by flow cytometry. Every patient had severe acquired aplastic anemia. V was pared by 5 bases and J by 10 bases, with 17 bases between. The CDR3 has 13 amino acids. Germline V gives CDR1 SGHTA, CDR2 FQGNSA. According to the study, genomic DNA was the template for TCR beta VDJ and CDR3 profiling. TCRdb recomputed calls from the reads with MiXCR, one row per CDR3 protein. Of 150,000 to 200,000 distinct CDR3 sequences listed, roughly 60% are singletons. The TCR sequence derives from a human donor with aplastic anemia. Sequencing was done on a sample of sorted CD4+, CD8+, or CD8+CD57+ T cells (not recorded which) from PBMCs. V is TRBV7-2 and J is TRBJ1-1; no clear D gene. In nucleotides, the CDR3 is TGTGCCAGCAGCACCTTTTACGCCCGCGGAGCTTTCTTT. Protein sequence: CASSTFYARGAFF.